The clone carrying this TCR beta chain was detected ten times or more. Its specificity is unknown. RNA transcripts were the template for amplifying TCR beta CDR3 regions. In the first-round RT-PCR of the TCR CDR3, the HTBI primer set was used. One entry per CDR3 protein results from TCRdb running MiXCR on the multiplex PCR reads. The table has almost 350,000 distinct CDR3 sequences, 15% to 20% seen once; the top ten hold around 15%. With 4 bases removed from V and 6 bases from J, the gap between germline ends came to 3 bases. Looked up from germline, CDR1 is SNHLY and CDR2 is FYNNEI. The CDR3 is 10 amino acids. The data stem from a study of T cells in Graves' hyperthyroidism and ophthalmopathy. Points from the study as a whole: Ophthalmopathy could be told apart from stable hyperthyroidism with a 13 V-J model.

Among ophthalmopathy patients, the Clinical Activity Score reached at least 3, the NOSPECS grade reached at least 4, and duration remained under 3 months. Clinical symptoms, serum thyroxine, TRAb, thyroid ultrasound and orbital computed tomography informed diagnoses. This clonotype originated in a woman in her forties with Graves' ophthalmopathy. Sequencing input: blood. The rearrangement uses TRBV2 and TRBJ1-1; the D is unclear. This CDR3 is CASSVSEAFF. The CDR3 DNA reads as TGTGCCAGCAGTGTTTCTGAAGCTTTCTTT.